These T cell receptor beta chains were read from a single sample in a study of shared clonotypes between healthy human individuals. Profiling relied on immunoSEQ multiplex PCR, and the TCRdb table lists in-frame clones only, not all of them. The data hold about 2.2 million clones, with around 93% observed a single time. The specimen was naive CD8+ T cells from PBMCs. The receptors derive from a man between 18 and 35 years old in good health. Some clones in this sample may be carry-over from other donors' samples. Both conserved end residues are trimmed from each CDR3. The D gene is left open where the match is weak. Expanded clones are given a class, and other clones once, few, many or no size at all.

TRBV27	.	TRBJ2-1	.	ASSPIPGEQF
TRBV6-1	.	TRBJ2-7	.	ASIEQDSYEQY
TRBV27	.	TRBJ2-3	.	ASSLIPGSDTQY
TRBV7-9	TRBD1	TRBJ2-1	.	ASSARPGQGSDEQF
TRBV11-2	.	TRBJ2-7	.	ASTTERSSYEQY
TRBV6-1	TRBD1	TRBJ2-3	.	ASSEGTGFSDTQY
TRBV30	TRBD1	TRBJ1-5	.	AWSEGTGVQPQH
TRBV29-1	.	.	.	SVGSGRRYEQY
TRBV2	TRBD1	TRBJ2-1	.	ASGDRSYNEQF
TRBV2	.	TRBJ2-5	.	ASSAGPARLQETQY
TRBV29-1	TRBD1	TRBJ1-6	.	SVELRTGANVALH
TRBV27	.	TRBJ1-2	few	ASSSQDASGGYT
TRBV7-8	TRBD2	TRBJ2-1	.	ASSPSGGISHEQF
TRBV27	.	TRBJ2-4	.	ASSPQGSLNIQY
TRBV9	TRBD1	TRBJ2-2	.	ASSVGQGAHTGELF
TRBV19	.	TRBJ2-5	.	ASSISDGNSETQY
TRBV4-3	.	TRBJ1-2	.	ASSQGSAGNYGYT
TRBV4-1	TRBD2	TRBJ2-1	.	ASSQFTSGRENEQF
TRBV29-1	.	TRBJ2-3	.	SVAPGTLGDTQY
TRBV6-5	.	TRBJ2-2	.	ASSYSLGNTGELF
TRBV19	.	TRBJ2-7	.	ASMEGSPYEQY
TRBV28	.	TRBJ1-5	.	ASSLGRGVRNQPQH
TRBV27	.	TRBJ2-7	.	ASSAIRSEQY
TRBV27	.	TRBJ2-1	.	ASSGPPSNEQF
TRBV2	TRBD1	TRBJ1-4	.	ASSEARGGGEKLF
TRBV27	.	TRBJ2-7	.	ASSPYTGPSYEQY
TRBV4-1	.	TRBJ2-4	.	ASSQVGNIQY
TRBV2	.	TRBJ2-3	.	ASSALGGGTLSSDTQY
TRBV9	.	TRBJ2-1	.	ASSAFDSYNEQF
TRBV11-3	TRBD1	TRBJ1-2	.	ASSLDPWTGAINYGYT
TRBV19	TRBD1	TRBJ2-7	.	ASSMETGLPYEQY
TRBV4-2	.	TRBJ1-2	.	ASSQAPPGATNGYT
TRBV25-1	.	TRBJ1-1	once	ASSWDGPLNTEAF
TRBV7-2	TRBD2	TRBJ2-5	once	ASRPYRLAGSMVETQY
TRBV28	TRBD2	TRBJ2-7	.	ASSPRVAGAGSYEQY
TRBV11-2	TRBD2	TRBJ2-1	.	ASSLRVAGGYNEQF
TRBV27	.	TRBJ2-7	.	ASSLGATYEQY
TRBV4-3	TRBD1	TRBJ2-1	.	ASSQGTGNEQF
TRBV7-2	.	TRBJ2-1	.	ASSFAWSGEEQF
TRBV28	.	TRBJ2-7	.	ASSPMTESYEQY
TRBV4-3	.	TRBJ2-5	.	ASSRGWRQSQETQY